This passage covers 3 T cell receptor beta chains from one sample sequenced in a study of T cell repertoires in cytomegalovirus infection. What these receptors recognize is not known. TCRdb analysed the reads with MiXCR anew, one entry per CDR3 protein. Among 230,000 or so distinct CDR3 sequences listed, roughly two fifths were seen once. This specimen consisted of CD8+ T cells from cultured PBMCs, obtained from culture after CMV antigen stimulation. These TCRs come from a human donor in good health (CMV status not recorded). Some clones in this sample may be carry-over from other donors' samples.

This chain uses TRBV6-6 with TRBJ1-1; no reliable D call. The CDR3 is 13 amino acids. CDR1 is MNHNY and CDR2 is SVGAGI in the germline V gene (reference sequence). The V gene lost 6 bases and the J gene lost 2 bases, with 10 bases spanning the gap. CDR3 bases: TGTGCCAGCAGCCGGGGTCGAAACACTGAAGCTTTCTTT. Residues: CASSRGRNTEAFF.

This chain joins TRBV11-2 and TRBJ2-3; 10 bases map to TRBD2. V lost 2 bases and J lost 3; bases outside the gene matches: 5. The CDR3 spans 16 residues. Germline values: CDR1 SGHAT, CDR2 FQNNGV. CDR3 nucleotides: TGTGCCAGCAGCTTACAGCCAGCGGGGGGGACAGATACGCAGTATTTT. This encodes CASSLQPAGGTDTQYF.

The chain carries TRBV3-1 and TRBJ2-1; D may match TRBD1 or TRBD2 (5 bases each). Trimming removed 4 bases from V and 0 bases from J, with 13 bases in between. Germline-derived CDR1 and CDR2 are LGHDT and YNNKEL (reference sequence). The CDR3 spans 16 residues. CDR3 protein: CASSPGTASSYNEQFF. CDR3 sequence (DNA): TGTGCCAGCAGCCCGGGGACGGCGAGCTCCTACAATGAGCAGTTCTTC.